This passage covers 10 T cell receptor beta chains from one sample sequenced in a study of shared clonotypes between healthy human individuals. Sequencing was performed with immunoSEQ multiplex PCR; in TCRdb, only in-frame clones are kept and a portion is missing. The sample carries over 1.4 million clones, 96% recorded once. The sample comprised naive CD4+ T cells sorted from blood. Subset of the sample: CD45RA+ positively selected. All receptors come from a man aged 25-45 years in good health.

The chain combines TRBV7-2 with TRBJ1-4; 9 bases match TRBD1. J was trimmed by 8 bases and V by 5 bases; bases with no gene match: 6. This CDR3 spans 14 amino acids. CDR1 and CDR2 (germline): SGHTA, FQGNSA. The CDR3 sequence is CASSTDRGREKLFF. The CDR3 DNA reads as TGTGCCAGCAGCACGGACAGGGGAAGAGAAAAACTGTTTTTT.

CDR3 DNA sequence: TGTGCCAGCAGTAACAGGGGACCCGGGCAGCCCCAGCATTTT. The encoded protein is CASSNRGPGQPQHF. The V and J genes are TRBV28 and TRBJ1-5; TRBD1 aligns across 7 bases. The V segment lost 5 bases and the J segment 7 bases; nucleotides outside the gene matches: 8. CDR1 is MDHEN and CDR2 is SYDVKM in the germline V gene. The CDR3 sequence is 14 residues long.

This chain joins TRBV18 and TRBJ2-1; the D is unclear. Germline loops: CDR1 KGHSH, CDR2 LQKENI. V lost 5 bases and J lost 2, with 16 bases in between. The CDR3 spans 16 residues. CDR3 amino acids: CASSGVKAGTYNEQFF. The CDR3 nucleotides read TGTGCCAGCTCAGGAGTAAAAGCCGGTACCTACAATGAGCAGTTCTTC.

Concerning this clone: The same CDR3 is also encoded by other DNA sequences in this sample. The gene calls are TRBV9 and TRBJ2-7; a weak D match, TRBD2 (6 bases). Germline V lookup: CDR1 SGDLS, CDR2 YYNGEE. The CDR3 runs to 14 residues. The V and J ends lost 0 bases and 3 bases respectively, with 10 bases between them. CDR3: CASSVAGTGYEQYF. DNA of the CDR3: TGTGCCAGCAGCGTAGCGGGGACTGGCTACGAGCAGTACTTC.

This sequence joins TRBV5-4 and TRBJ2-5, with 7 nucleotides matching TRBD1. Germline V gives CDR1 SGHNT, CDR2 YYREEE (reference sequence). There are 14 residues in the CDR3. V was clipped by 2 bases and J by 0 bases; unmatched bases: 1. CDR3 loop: CASSFRGYQETQYF. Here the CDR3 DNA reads TGTGCCAGCAGCTTCAGGGGGTACCAAGAGACCCAGTACTTC.

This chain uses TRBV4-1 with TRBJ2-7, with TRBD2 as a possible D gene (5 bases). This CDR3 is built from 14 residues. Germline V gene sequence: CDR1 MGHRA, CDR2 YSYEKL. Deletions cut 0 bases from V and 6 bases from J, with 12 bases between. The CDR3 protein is CASSQDTSKGEQYF. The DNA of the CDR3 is TGCGCCAGCAGCCAAGATACTAGTAAAGGCGAGCAGTACTTC.

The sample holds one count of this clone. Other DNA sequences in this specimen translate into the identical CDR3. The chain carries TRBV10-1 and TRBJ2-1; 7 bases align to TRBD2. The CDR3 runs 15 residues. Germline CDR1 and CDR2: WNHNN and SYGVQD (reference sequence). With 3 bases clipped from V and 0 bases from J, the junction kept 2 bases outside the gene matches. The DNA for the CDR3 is TGCGCCAGCAGTGATGGCGGGAGCTCCTACAATGAGCAGTTCTTC. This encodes CASSDGGSSYNEQFF.

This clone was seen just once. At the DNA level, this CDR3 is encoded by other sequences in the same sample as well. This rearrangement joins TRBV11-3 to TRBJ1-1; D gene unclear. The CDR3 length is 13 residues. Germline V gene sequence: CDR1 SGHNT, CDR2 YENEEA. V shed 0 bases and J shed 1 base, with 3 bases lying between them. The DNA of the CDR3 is TGTGCCAGCAGCTTAGAGCAGAACACTGAAGCTTTCTTT. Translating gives CASSLEQNTEAFF.

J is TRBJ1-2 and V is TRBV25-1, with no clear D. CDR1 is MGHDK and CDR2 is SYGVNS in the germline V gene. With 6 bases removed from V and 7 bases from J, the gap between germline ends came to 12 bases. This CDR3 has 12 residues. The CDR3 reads CASRAVASGYTF. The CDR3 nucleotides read TGTGCCAGCAGGGCGGTAGCAAGTGGCTACACCTTC.

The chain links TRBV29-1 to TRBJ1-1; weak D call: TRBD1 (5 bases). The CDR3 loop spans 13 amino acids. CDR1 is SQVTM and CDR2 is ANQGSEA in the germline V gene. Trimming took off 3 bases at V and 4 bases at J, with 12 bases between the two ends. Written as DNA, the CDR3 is TGCAGCGTTGACCGGGGGTTGAGCACTGAAGCTTTCTTT. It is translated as CSVDRGLSTEAFF.